The clone carrying this T cell receptor (beta chain) was observed at least ten times. Its target is not known. The data belong to a study of T cell repertoires in cytomegalovirus infection. Study as a whole: Public TCR beta signature analysis indicated the presence of both CMV infection and matching HLA type. Notes on the study in general: CMV-specific TCR beta clonotypes restricted by HLA-C dominated the ex vivo response.

One entry per CDR3 protein results from TCRdb running MiXCR on the reads. Of about 240,000 distinct CDR3 sequences listed, roughly an eighth are singletons. This CDR3 is 13 amino acids long. V was shortened by 6 bases and J by 0 bases, with 8 bases between the two germline ends. CDR1 MDHEN and CDR2 SYDVKM come from the germline V gene. The sample comprised PBMCs. The chain combines TRBV28 with TRBJ1-1, with D uncertain. The TCR originated in a human donor in good health (CMV status not recorded). Some clones in this sample may be carry-over from other donors' samples. CDR3 sequence reads: CASRPTLNTEAFF. The CDR3 region has the DNA TGTGCCAGCAGGCCGACACTGAACACTGAAGCTTTCTTT.